One sample yielded the 21 T cell receptor beta chains listed below, sequenced in a study of tumor-infiltrating lymphocytes in primary liver carcinoma (dated by TCRdb to 2017 to 2019). TCRdb records Illumina HiSeq 2500 as the sequencer. Using a constant-region primer and ProtoScript II reverse transcriptase, TCRbeta-specific cDNA was reverse-transcribed from 500 ng total RNA. Construction of the TCRbeta libraries relied on three nested rounds of multiplex PCR, following a slightly modified ARM-PCR procedure. Multiplex TRBV1-TRBV30 forward primers and a Cbeta reverse primer were used in the first two PCR rounds, each of which was run for around 10 cycles. TCRdb reworked the public reads: Q25 trimming with fastp, MiXCR clone assembly, productive beta chains retained. Each entry is one CDR3 protein sequence, shown with its most common DNA and genes. The sample table shows fewer than 250,000 distinct CDR3 sequences, and less than 75% are seen once. The biggest ten clones account for 6% to 8.5% of the sample.

Blood RNA was extracted from unsorted whole blood with TRIzol reagent; germline DNA came from the DNeasy Blood & Tissue kit. Specimen: peripheral blood. These receptors all come from a woman aged 55-75 years with primary liver carcinoma and hepatitis B virus infection.

The chain combines TRBV5-8 with TRBJ2-1; D is ambiguous. V lost 2 bases and J 0 bases, leaving 9 bases between the germline ends. Germline CDR1 and CDR2: SGHTS and YDEGEE. The CDR3 is 15 residues long. In nucleotides, the CDR3 is TGTGCCAGCAGCTTTTACGAGCGCTCCTACAATGAGCAGTTCTTC. It is translated as CASSFYERSYNEQFF.

This clonotype was observed once. This chain connects TRBV11-2 to TRBJ2-1; D gene ambiguous. The CDR3 is 16 amino acids. Between the trimmed V and J ends, which lost 1 base and 4 bases, there was a span of 14 bases. The germline gives CDR1 SGHAT, CDR2 FQNNGV. The CDR3 loop is CASSLVYSASYNEQFF. The DNA of the CDR3 is TGTGCCAGCAGCTTAGTGTATTCGGCGTCGTACAATGAGCAGTTCTTC.

V gene TRBV19 combines with J gene TRBJ1-5; D call uncertain. The CDR3 has 14 amino acids. Per germline, CDR1 LNHDA and CDR2 SQIVND (reference sequence). V was shortened by 7 bases and J by 1 base, with 11 bases between the two germline ends. Here the CDR3 DNA reads TGTGCCAGTACCAAGGAGAGAAGCAATCAGCCCCAGCATTTT. This translates into CASTKERSNQPQHF.

This clonotype has a count of ten or more. The J gene is TRBJ2-1, the V gene TRBV12-3 or TRBV12-4; tentative D call: TRBD1 (5 bases). The CDR3 runs to 13 residues. The V and J ends lost 4 bases and 10 bases respectively, with 14 bases between them. The CDR3 nucleotides read TGTGCCAGCAGTTCTCGGGTAGGGGCGGAGCAGTTCTTC. Translating it yields CASSSRVGAEQFF.

Turning to this clonotype: Relative to the germline gene, one junction end is altered; a read error may explain this. For the CDR3, the DNA is TGTGCCAGCAGCGTCAAACTAGCGGGGTACAATGAGCAGCTCTTC. Encoded protein: CASSVKLAGYNEQLF. This chain uses TRBV5-4 with TRBJ2-1; 10 bases agree with TRBD2. CDR3 size: 15 residues. CDR1 SGHNT and CDR2 YYREEE come from the germline V gene (reference sequence).

The chain is built from TRBV11-2 and TRBJ2-3; D uncertain. V shed 0 bases and J shed 3 bases, with 10 bases lying between them. The germline gives CDR1 SGHAT, CDR2 FQNNGV. This CDR3 has 15 residues. This CDR3 is CASSLDSLGTDTQYF. The DNA for the CDR3 is TGTGCCAGCAGCTTAGATTCTCTGGGAACAGATACGCAGTATTTT.

Comments on this clonotype: This may stem from a read error, because a much larger clone lies one nucleotide away. The genes are TRBV5-1 and TRBJ2-3, with D possibly TRBD2 on 6 matching bases. The germline gives CDR1 SGHRS, CDR2 YFSETQ. There are 14 residues in the CDR3. CDR3: CAISLNRDLNTQYF. The CDR3 nucleotides read TGCGCCATCAGCTTGAACCGGGACTTAAATACGCAGTATTTT.

This clonotype was seen repeatedly, ten times or more. The V and J genes are TRBV11-2 and TRBJ2-2, with D maybe TRBD1 (5 bases). This CDR3 region has 15 residues. CDR1 and CDR2 (germline): SGHAT, FQNNGV. The V and J ends lost 4 bases and 7 bases respectively, with 16 bases between them. CDR3 protein: CASSSLRAVGGELFF. As DNA, the CDR3 is TGTGCCAGCAGCTCTCTCAGGGCTGTTGGCGGGGAGCTGTTTTTT.

As concerns this clonotype: Its ends do not fully match the called genes, so a read error is possible. The chain is built from TRBV10-1 and TRBJ2-2, with D possibly being TRBD2 (5 bases). The CDR3 runs to 15 residues. CDR1 is WNHNN, CDR2 SYGVQD, per germline (reference sequence). This chain's CDR3 is CASSPLSSKTGELFF. In nucleotides, the CDR3 is TGCGCCAGCTCCCCCCTATCAAGTAAAACCGGGGAGTTGTTTTTT.

In regard to this clonotype: A single base separates this from a much larger clone, so it may be a read error. The genes are TRBV10-2 and TRBJ2-3; tentatively, D is TRBD1 (5 bases). Germline V CDR1 and CDR2: WSHSY, SAAADI. CDR3 length equals 15 residues. CDR3 sequence (DNA): TGCGCCAACAGTGATAGGTACAGGAGCACAGATACGCAGTATTTT. The encoded protein is CANSDRYRSTDTQYF.

For the CDR3, the DNA is TGCGCCAGCAGCTTAACTCAGGGTGATGGCTACACCTTC. It translates to CASSLTQGDGYTF. The chain links TRBV5-1 to TRBJ1-2; D perhaps matches TRBD1 (5 bases). This CDR3 is built from 13 residues. The germline V and J ends were trimmed by 2 bases and 6 bases, with 11 bases remaining between them. The V gene's germline CDR1 is SGHRS and CDR2 YFSETQ.

This clonotype has just a few counts. The genes are TRBV6-5 and TRBJ1-5; tentative D call: TRBD1 (6 bases). Germline CDR1 and CDR2: MNHEY and SVGAGI. The CDR3 is made up of 14 amino acids. Trimming took off 6 bases at V and 2 bases at J, with 11 bases between the two ends. CDR3 amino acids: CASRAGGRNQPQHF. The CDR3 DNA reads TGTGCCAGCAGGGCTGGGGGGCGCAATCAGCCCCAGCATTTT.

The chain joins TRBV5-4 to TRBJ2-7; D gene uncertain. Looked up from germline, CDR1 is SGHNT and CDR2 is YYREEE (reference sequence). The CDR3 is made up of 14 amino acids. Trimming stripped 4 bases from V and 6 bases from J, with 17 bases between. The CDR3 bases are TGTGCCAGCAGCCCCGACCTCCCATCCAGCGAGCAGTACTTC. Translation: CASSPDLPSSEQYF.

V usage is TRBV5-6 and J usage is TRBJ2-3; no clear D gene. In germline, CDR1 is SGHDT, CDR2 YYEEEE. This CDR3 contains 13 residues. V lost 4 bases and J 2 bases, leaving 8 bases between the germline ends. CDR3 sequence reads: CASSVQLTDTQYF. The CDR3, as DNA: TGTGCCAGCAGCGTCCAGCTCACAGATACGCAGTATTTT.

A note on this clonotype: The junction differs from germline at one of its ends, possibly a read error. This chain connects TRBV4-1 to TRBJ1-1; no clear D gene. The CDR3 contains 15 residues. Germline lookup yields CDR1 MGHRA and CDR2 YSYEKL. Here the CDR3 DNA reads TGCCCCAGCAACCAGTCTCCGGTCTCGAACACTGAAGCTTTCTTT. Translation: CPSNQSPVSNTEAFF.

A single count supports this clonotype. A single base separates this from a much larger clone, so it may be a read error. This rearrangement joins TRBV6-1 to TRBJ1-6; D possibly corresponds to TRBD1 (6 bases). The CDR3 covers 17 residues. Per germline, CDR1 MNHNS and CDR2 SASEGT. The CDR3 nucleotides read TGTGCCAGCAGTGAATTATCGGGGGCATCCTATAATTCACCCCTCCTCTTT. Translated: CASSELSGASYNSPLLF.

As to this clonotype: One end of the junction does not line up with germline, which may come from a read error. The gene calls are TRBV11-2 and TRBJ2-3; TRBD2 might be the D (5 bases). The CDR3 loop spans 13 amino acids. Per germline, CDR1 SGHAT and CDR2 FQNNGV. DNA for the CDR3: TGTGCCAGCAGTTTAGACGGGGCAGATACGCAGTATTTT. It translates to CASSLDGADTQYF.

This clonotype was seen at least ten times. The chain links TRBV7-9 to TRBJ1-1; D is possibly TRBD1 (6 bases). Germline CDR1 and CDR2: SEHNR and FQNEAQ (reference sequence). CDR3 length: 14 amino acids. Trimming removed 8 bases at V and 1 base at J, with 14 bases between. The CDR3 DNA reads as TGTGCCAGCCACGGGGAGGGGGGGAACACTGAAGCTTTCTTT. Its protein is CASHGEGGNTEAFF.

The rearrangement joins TRBV10-3 to TRBJ1-4; weak D call: TRBD1 (6 bases). The CDR3 spans 13 residues. Trimming removed 10 bases from V and 7 bases from J, with 16 bases in between. Germline V gene sequence: CDR1 ENHRY, CDR2 SYGVKD. For the CDR3, the DNA is TGTGCCACCCGGGGGCAGTCAATTGAAAAACTGTTTTTT. Encoded protein: CATRGQSIEKLFF.

This clonotype was detected once. A clone one base away is much larger, so this may be a read error. The V call is TRBV6-2 or TRBV6-3, the J call TRBJ2-1; a possible D gene is TRBD2 (6 bases). The V gene's germline CDR1 is MNHEY and CDR2 SVGEGT. CDR3 length: 16 amino acids. CDR3 loop: CASSHSIRTTYNEQFF. The CDR3 DNA reads TGTGCCAGCAGTCACTCGATCAGGACTACATACAATGAGCAGTTCTTC.

This clonotype has ten or more counts. The chain recombines TRBV29-1 with TRBJ2-7, with 8 positions matching TRBD2. V lost 4 bases to trimming and J lost 3 bases; unmatched junction nucleotides: 8. The germline V gene encodes CDR1 SQVTM and CDR2 ANQGSEA. CDR3 length: 14 amino acids. The CDR3 nucleotides read TGCAGCGTTGCTCCGACTAGCGACCGCTACGAGCAGTACTTC. Translated: CSVAPTSDRYEQYF.